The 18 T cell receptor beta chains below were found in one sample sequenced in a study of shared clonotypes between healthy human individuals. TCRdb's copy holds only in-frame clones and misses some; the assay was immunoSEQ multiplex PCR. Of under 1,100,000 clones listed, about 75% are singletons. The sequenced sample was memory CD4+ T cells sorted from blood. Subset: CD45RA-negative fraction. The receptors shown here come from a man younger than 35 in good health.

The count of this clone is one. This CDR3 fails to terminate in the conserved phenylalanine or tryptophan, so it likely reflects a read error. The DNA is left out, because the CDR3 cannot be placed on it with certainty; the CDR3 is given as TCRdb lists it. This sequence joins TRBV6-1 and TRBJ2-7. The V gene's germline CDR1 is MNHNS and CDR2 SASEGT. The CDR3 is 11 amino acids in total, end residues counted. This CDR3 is CASSEAPGPFD.

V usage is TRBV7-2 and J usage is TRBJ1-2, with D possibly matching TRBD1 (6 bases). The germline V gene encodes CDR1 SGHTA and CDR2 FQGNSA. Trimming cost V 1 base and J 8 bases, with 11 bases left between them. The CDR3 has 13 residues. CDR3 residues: CASSLDRDRGYTF. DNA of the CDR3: TGTGCCAGCAGCTTAGACAGGGATAGGGGCTACACCTTC.

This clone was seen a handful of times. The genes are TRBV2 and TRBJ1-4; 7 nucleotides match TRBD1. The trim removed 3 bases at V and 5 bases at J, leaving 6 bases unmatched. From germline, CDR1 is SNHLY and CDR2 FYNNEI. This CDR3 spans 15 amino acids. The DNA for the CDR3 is TGTGCCAGCAGTGAGTCGACAGGGAAGAATGAAAAACTGTTTTTT. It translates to CASSESTGKNEKLFF. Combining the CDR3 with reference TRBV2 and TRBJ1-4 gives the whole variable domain EPEVTQTPSHQVTQMGQEVILRCVPISNHLYFYWYRQILGQKVEFLVSFYNNEISEKSEIFDDQFSVERPDGSNFTLKIRSTKLEDSAMYFCASSESTGKNEKLFFGSGTQLSVL.

Here the CDR3 DNA reads TGTGCCAGCAGCAGGGACAGGGGATACTACGAGCAGTACTTC. Translation gives CASSRDRGYYEQYF. The J gene is TRBJ2-7, the V gene TRBV7-2; 10 bases match TRBD1. Germline values: CDR1 SGHTA, CDR2 FQGNSA. V lost 5 bases, J lost 3 bases, and 4 bases stayed unmatched. The CDR3 has 14 amino acids.

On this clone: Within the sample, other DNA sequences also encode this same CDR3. CDR3 in amino acids: CASSFTAAQETQYF. The CDR3 region has the DNA TGTGCCAGCAGCTTTACGGCCGCCCAAGAGACCCAGTACTTC. The V call is TRBV11-2, the J call TRBJ2-5; D uncertain. CDR1 and CDR2 (germline): SGHAT, FQNNGV. The CDR3 loop spans 14 amino acids. Trimming left V 3 bases short and J 1 base short, with 9 bases between.

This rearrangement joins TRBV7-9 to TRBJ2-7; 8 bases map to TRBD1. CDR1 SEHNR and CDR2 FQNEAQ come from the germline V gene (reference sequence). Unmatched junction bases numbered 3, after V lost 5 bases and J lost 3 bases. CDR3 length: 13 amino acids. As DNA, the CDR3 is TGTGCCAGCAGCGGAACAGGGGGCTACGAGCAGTACTTC. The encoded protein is CASSGTGGYEQYF.

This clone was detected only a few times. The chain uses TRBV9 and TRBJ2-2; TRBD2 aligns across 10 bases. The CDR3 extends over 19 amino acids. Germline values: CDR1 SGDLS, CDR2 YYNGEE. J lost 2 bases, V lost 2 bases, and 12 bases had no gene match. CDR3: CASSVRSSGRRGNTGELFF. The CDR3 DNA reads TGTGCCAGCAGCGTTAGGTCTAGCGGGAGAAGGGGAAACACCGGGGAGCTGTTTTTT.

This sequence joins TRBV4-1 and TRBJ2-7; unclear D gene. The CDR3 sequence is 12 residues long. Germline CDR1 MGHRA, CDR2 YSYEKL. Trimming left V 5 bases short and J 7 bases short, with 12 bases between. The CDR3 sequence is CASSMVREEQYF. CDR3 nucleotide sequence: TGCGCCAGCAGCATGGTGAGAGAGGAGCAGTACTTC.

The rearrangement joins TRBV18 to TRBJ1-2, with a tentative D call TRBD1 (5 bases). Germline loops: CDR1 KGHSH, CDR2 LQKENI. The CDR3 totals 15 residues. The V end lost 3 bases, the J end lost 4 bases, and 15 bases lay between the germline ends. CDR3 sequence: CASSPGRGASYGYTF. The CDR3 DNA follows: TGTGCCAGCTCACCCGGGAGGGGTGCTTCCTATGGCTACACCTTC.

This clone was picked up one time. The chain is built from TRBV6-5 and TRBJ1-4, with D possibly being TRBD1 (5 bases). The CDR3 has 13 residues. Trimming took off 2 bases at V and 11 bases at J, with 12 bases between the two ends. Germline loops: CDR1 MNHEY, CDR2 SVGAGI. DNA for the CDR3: TGTGCCAGCAGTTACGGCAGGGAGGGGAAACTGTTTTTT. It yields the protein CASSYGREGKLFF.

The CDR3 DNA sequence: TGTGCCAGCAGTGAAGAGCGGGGGACGCAGTACCAAGAGACCCAGTACTTC. It codes for CASSEERGTQYQETQYF. The gene calls are TRBV6-1 and TRBJ2-5, with 8 bases aligning to TRBD2. The V segment lost 1 base and the J segment 0 bases; nucleotides outside the gene matches: 7. The CDR3 is 17 amino acids. Germline V gene data show CDR1 as MNHNS and CDR2 as SASEGT.

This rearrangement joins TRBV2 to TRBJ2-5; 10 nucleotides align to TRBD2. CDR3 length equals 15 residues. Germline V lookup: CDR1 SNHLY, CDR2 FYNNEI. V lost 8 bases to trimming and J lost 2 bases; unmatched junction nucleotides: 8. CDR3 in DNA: TGTGCCAGCGATGGACTAGCGGTCAATCAAGAGACCCAGTACTTC. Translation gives CASDGLAVNQETQYF. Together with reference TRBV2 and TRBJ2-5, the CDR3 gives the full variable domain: EPEVTQTPSHQVTQMGQEVILRCVPISNHLYFYWYRQILGQKVEFLVSFYNNEISEKSEIFDDQFSVERPDGSNFTLKIRSTKLEDSAMYFCASDGLAVNQETQYFGPGTRLLVL.

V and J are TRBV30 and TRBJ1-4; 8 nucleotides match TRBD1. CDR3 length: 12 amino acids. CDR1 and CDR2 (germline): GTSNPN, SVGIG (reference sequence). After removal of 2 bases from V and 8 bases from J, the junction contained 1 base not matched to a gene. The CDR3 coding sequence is TGTGCCTGGAGTACAGGGGGGGAAAAACTGTTTTTT. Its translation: CAWSTGGEKLFF.

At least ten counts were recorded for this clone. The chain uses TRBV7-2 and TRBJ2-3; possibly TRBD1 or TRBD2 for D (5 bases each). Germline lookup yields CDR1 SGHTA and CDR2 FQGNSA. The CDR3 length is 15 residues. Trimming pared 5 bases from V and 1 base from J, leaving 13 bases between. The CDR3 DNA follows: TGTGCCAGCAGCCCAACAGTGGGGGGCACAGATACGCAGTATTTT. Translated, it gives CASSPTVGGTDTQYF.

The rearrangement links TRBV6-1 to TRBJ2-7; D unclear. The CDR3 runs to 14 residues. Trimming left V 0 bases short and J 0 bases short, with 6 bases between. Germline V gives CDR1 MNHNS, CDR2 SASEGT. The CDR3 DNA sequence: TGTGCCAGCAGTGAAGCTTCGGGCTCCTACGAGCAGTACTTC. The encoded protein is CASSEASGSYEQYF.

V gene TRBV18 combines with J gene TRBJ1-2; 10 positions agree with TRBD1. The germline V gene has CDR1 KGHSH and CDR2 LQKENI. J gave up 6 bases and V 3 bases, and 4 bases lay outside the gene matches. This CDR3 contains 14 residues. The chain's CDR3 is CASSPRGTGDGYTF. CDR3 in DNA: TGTGCCAGCTCACCCCGAGGGACAGGGGATGGCTACACCTTC.

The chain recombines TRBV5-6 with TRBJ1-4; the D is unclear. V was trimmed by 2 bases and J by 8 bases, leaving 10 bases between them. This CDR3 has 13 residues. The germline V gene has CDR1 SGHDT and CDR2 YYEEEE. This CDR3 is CASSFLKGEKLFF. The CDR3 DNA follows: TGTGCCAGCAGCTTTCTAAAGGGAGAAAAACTGTTTTTT.

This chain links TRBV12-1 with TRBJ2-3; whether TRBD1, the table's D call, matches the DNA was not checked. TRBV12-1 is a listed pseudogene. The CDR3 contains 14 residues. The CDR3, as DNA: TGTGCCATTCTTGCACCGACAGACACAGATACGCAGTATTTT. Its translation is CAILAPTDTDTQYF.